Listed below are T cell receptor beta chains from one sample, sequenced in a study of patients and donors after allogeneic stem cell transplantation. TCRdb called the RT-PCR reads again in MiXCR, with one record for every CDR3 protein. Here the sample spans 150,000 to 200,000 distinct CDR3 sequences, 30% being singletons. Sequencing was done on a sample of blood, either unsorted or a sorted T cell fraction (not recorded which). These receptors all come from a human donor who was either an allogeneic HSCT recipient or a stem cell or donor lymphocyte infusion donor (not recorded which). It is not recorded whose cells these are; they may come from a transplant donor. The CDR3 runs from the conserved cysteine through the conserved F or W. The order of the fields is CDR3 length, D gene, V gene, J gene, clone size, CDR3 DNA, CDR3 protein. D genes are given only for firm matches. Clone size is not always given. Where it is, it says once, few, many or a class for expanded clones.

length: 15; D: TRBD2; V: TRBV9; J: TRBJ2-1; size: once; DNA: TGTGCCAGCAGCTCACTAGCGGGAGGGCCGGATGAGCAGTTCTTC; CDR3: CASSSLAGGPDEQFF
length: 15; D: -; V: TRBV6-5; J: TRBJ2-4; size: -; DNA: TGTGCCAGCAGTTACTCGCAAATAGCCAAAAACATTCAGTACTTC; CDR3: CASSYSQIAKNIQYF
length: 20; D: TRBD1; V: TRBV6-2/TRBV6-3; J: TRBJ1-5; size: many; DNA: TGTGCCAGCAGTTACGGTCCTTATAGAGGAGGGACAGTCCGCAATCAGCCCCAGCATTTT; CDR3: CASSYGPYRGGTVRNQPQHF
length: 13; D: -; V: TRBV4-1; J: TRBJ2-7; size: few; DNA: TGCGCCAGCAGCCAAGGGTCTACCTACGAGCAGTACTTC; CDR3: CASSQGSTYEQYF
length: 13; D: -; V: TRBV6-2/TRBV6-3; J: TRBJ1-1; size: many; DNA: TGTGCCAGCAGTTACCCCGACCGATTCGAAGCTTTCTTT; CDR3: CASSYPDRFEAFF
length: 15; D: TRBD1; V: TRBV5-1; J: TRBJ1-1; size: few; DNA: TGCGCCAGCAGCTTGACCGGGGGACAGTTTTCTGAAGCTTTCTTT; CDR3: CASSLTGGQFSEAFF
length: 12; D: -; V: TRBV9; J: TRBJ1-1; size: few; DNA: TGTGCCAGCAGCGTAGTACAGGGTGAAGCTTTCTTT; CDR3: CASSVVQGEAFF
length: 14; D: -; V: TRBV5-1; J: TRBJ1-4; size: -; DNA: TGCGCCAGCAGCGAGGGACCGGCTAATGAAAAACTGTTTTTT; CDR3: CASSEGPANEKLFF
length: 14; D: -; V: TRBV4-2; J: TRBJ2-7; size: -; DNA: TGTGCCAGCAGCCAAGACCAACGAGACTACGAGCAGTACTTC; CDR3: CASSQDQRDYEQYF
length: 15; D: -; V: TRBV12-3/TRBV12-4; J: TRBJ2-2; size: few; DNA: TGTGCCAGCAGTTTAATGCTCGGGAACACCGGGGAGCTGTTTTTT; CDR3: CASSLMLGNTGELFF
length: 13; D: -; V: TRBV19; J: TRBJ1-1; size: -; DNA: TGTGCCAGTAGGGCCTGGAGGACAACTGAAGCTTTCTTT; CDR3: CASRAWRTTEAFF
length: 15; D: -; V: TRBV27; J: TRBJ2-7; size: -; DNA: TGTGCCAGCAGTATGTCAGGGGCAGTTCGGAACGAGCAGTACTTC; CDR3: CASSMSGAVRNEQYF
length: 10; D: -; V: TRBV20-1; J: TRBJ2-7; size: -; DNA: TGCAGTGCCAGAACCTACGAGCAGTACTTC; CDR3: CSARTYEQYF
length: 17; D: TRBD2; V: TRBV7-2; J: TRBJ2-3; size: -; DNA: TGTGCCAGCAGCTCCATAGGTCTAGTAGCGGGGAGGGGTACGCAGTATTTT; CDR3: CASSSIGLVAGRGTQYF
length: 15; D: -; V: TRBV7-8; J: TRBJ2-1; size: -; DNA: TGTGCCAGCAGCTCATGGGACCGACTTAACAATGAGCAGTTCTTC; CDR3: CASSSWDRLNNEQFF
length: 15; D: -; V: TRBV5-1; J: TRBJ2-5; size: few; DNA: TGCGCCAGCAGCTTGGATGGTCTTAGGGGAGAGACCCAGTACTTC; CDR3: CASSLDGLRGETQYF
length: 14; D: -; V: TRBV5-1; J: TRBJ1-2; size: -; DNA: TGCGCCAGCAGCTTGGCTCCACAGGCCTATGGCTACACCTTC; CDR3: CASSLAPQAYGYTF
length: 16; D: -; V: TRBV27; J: TRBJ2-7; size: -; DNA: TGTGCCAGCAGTTTAGGCCCCTGGCCGAGCTCCTACGAGCAGTACTTC; CDR3: CASSLGPWPSSYEQYF
length: 14; D: TRBD1; V: TRBV29-1; J: TRBJ1-2; size: many; DNA: TGCAGCGTTGGACAGGGCGTAGCTAACTATGGCTACACCTTC; CDR3: CSVGQGVANYGYTF
length: 15; D: -; V: TRBV28; J: TRBJ2-3; size: -; DNA: TGTGCCAGCAGTCCCTTCAGGGCAGGCACAGATACGCAGTATTTT; CDR3: CASSPFRAGTDTQYF